One T cell receptor beta chain is described in this entry. What this receptor recognizes is not known. Base qualities are not recorded, but no much larger clone differs from it by a single base. For CDR1 and CDR2, the germline V gene lists LGHNA and YNFKEQ. Trimming takes 0 bases off V and 6 bases off J; junction bases not matched to a gene: 3. There are 15 amino acids in the CDR3, from cysteine to phenylalanine inclusive. Only the CDR3 part of the read is kept: 45 bases, read in frame from the first base. The receptor library was made with PCR. Reads for this sample came from an Illumina HiSeq 2500. To normalize quantification of the TCRbeta repertoire, the TCR libraries were built with molecular barcoding that relied on unique molecular identifiers. TCRdb applied fastp at Q25 and MiXCR to the public reads, then kept only in-frame beta chains. Here each entry gathers all rows of one CDR3 protein and keeps the most common genes and DNA. The sample includes about a million distinct CDR3 sequences, with about 30% observed a single time. The ten top clones hold 28% of the sample.

The intended sense of this specimen's treatment or condition label: allogeneic hematopoietic cell transplantation with graft depleted of TCRalphabeta T cells and CD19 B cells. Transplant recipients were children who received TCRalphabeta/CD19-depleted allogeneic hematopoietic cell grafts. The data were taken from a study of T-cell reconstitution after alpha-beta-depleted transplantation in children listed by TCRdb under 2016. In the study overall: Using TCR repertoire profiling, the study followed T-cell immune reconstitution in a quantitative way in children after TCRalphabeta/CD19-depleted allogeneic hematopoietic cell transplantation.

Results the study describes overall, beyond this receptor: Over the following months the frequencies of hyperexpanded clones went down, and after one year T-cell counts and TCRbeta diversity were mostly credited to newly produced T cells. The high TCRbeta diversity at day 60 in some patients was ascribed to recipient T cells and intrathymic progenitors that had survived conditioning. The apparently early alphabetaT-cell count recovery about two months after transplant was reportedly dependent on only several hundred rapidly expanded clones derived from non-depleted graft cells.

The material sequenced was PBMCs, mostly from graft donor cells, taken 360 days after TCRalphabeta/CD19-depleted stem cell transplant. The sequence joins TRBV4-2 to TRBJ2-1, with 9 bases in between that match TRBD1. This clonotype was obtained from a boy under three years old who had a stem cell transplant for SCID, so the T cells may come from the graft donor. The bases read TGTGCCAGCAGCCAAGAACAGGGGGCCGGCAATGAGCAGTTCTTC. Translated, this is CASSQEQGAGNEQFF.